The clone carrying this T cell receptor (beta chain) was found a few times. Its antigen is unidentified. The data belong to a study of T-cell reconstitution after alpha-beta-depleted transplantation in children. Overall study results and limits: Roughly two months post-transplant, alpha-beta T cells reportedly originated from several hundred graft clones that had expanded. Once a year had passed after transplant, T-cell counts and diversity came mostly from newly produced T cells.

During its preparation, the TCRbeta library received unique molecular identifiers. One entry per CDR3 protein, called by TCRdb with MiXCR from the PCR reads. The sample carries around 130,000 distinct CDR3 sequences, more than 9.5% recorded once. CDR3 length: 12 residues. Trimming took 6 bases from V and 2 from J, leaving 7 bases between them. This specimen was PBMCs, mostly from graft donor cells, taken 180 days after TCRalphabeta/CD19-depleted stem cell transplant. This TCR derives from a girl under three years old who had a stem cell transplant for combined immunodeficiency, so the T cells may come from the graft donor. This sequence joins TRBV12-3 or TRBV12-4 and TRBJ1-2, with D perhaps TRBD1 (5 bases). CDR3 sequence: CASSPGNYGYTF. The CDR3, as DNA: TGTGCCAGCAGCCCAGGGAACTATGGCTACACCTTC.